This T cell receptor beta chain derives from a study of blood T cell repertoires in COVID-19. Study-level information: PBMCs, B-cell-depleted T cells, or T cells were the source of the cDNA or gDNA that made up the material.

This clone was seen just once. Per the original data handling: Estimation of nucleated cell counts relied on the amplification of reference gene primers. Repertoires were generated with immunoSEQ multiplex PCR, while TCRdb's copy carries only in-frame clones and drops some. The V and J calls and clone size were taken over from that table, and D and trimming were inferred from the DNA. Among about 210,000 clones listed, 83% were seen once. Germline V gene sequence: CDR1 SGHAT, CDR2 FQNNGV. The CDR3 spans 15 residues. The junction had 1 base not matched to a gene; V was cut back by 3 bases and J by 2 bases.

This receptor was obtained from a woman aged 50 to 60 with acute or convalescent COVID-19. The gene calls are TRBV11-2 and TRBJ2-3, with 11 bases that match TRBD2. The specimen was peripheral blood. CDR3 in amino acids: CASSLGLAVTDTQYF. CDR3 nucleotide sequence: TGTGCCAGCAGCTTGGGACTAGCGGTCACAGATACGCAGTATTTT.